The sequence of this T cell receptor beta chain was determined in a study of beta chain features in type 1 diabetes. V shed 4 bases, J shed 3 bases, and the junction held 4 bases outside the gene matches. Per the germline V gene, CDR1 is SGHRS and CDR2 is YFSETQ. This CDR3 is built from 15 residues. Isolated RNA was reverse transcribed in full, so expressed TCRB transcripts were sequenced. Some clones are missing from TCRdb's copy, which holds only in-frame ones; the method was immunoSEQ multiplex PCR. The sample contains tens of thousands of clones, approximately 32% of which appear only once. The source of this sequence is a woman in her late teens or twenties in good health. The sequenced sample was stem cell memory CD4+ T cells from blood. This chain uses TRBV5-1 with TRBJ2-2; 9 nucleotides agree with TRBD1. The DNA for the CDR3 is TGCGCCAGCAGCCCACAGGGGGCAGACACCGGGGAGCTGTTTTTT. Amino acid sequence: CASSPQGADTGELFF.